What follows describes a single TCR beta chain. Antigen unknown. A single record per CDR3 protein comes from TCRdb applying MiXCR to the 5' RACE reads. Here the sample spans 300,000 to 450,000 distinct CDR3 sequences, 6.2% being singletons. This entry comes from a study of T cells after yellow fever vaccination. Study as a whole: Some fractions had low cell numbers, and these were prepared with SMART-Seq v4 Ultra Low Input.

Study-wide findings and caveats: Compared with primary, the secondary response was weaker and peaked at day 5, not 15. FACS-sorted repertoires could contain abundant clonotypes contaminating from the bulk population. A large majority of primary-vaccination clones showed up again after the booster (just under 97% CD4, roughly 88% CD8).

Sequencing was performed on PBMCs, taken 5 days after the yellow fever booster vaccination. This clonotype was obtained from a man aged 30-40 years who received the YFV17D yellow fever vaccine.

The CDR3: CASSSRGRKEQETQYF. In DNA form, the CDR3 reads TGTGCCAGCAGTTCGAGGGGGAGGAAAGAGCAAGAGACCCAGTACTTC. The chain joins TRBV12-3 or TRBV12-4 to TRBJ2-5; D tentatively reads TRBD1 or TRBD2 (6 bases each). Trimming took off 4 bases at V and 2 bases at J, with 17 bases between the two ends. The CDR3 totals 16 residues.